Listed here are 24 T cell receptor beta chains from one sample, sequenced in a study of neurological immune-mediated disorders. The time point here: longitudinal time-point 1 (baseline). Using its own MiXCR run on the 5' RACE reads, TCRdb lists one record per CDR3 protein. Of approximately 70,000 distinct CDR3 sequences in the sample, approximately 10% were seen once. Sequencing was done on a sample of PBMCs. The receptors here all came from a man younger than 40 in good health.

This clonotype has more than one count but fewer than ten. The rearrangement uses TRBV12-3 or TRBV12-4 and TRBJ2-3, with TRBD1 identical over 7 bases. The CDR3 consists of 16 residues. V gave up 5 bases and J gave up 0 bases; unmatched junction bases: 8. CDR3 protein: CASSLTGATSTDTQYF. Here the CDR3 DNA reads TGTGCCAGCAGTCTTACAGGGGCGACTAGCACAGATACGCAGTATTTT.

This clonotype was detected ten times or more. DNA of the CDR3: TGTGCCAGCAGCGGACTCTCTGCTGAGCAGTTCTTC. This sequence encodes CASSGLSAEQFF. The rearrangement joins TRBV9 to TRBJ2-1; D remains unclear. The CDR3 has 12 residues. The germline gives CDR1 SGDLS, CDR2 YYNGEE. The ends were cut back, 3 bases at V and 9 bases at J, with 10 bases in the middle.

This clonotype was seen at least ten times. The genes are TRBV20-1 and TRBJ1-5; 8 nucleotides match TRBD1. This CDR3 is 16 amino acids long. Per germline, CDR1 DFQATT and CDR2 SNEGSKA (reference sequence). The junction had 10 bases not matched to a gene; V was cut back by 5 bases and J by 1 base. For the CDR3, the DNA is TGCAGTGCTGCCGCCGGGACAGGACTGAGCAATCAGCCCCAGCATTTT. Its protein product is CSAAAGTGLSNQPQHF.

This clonotype appeared many times. This sequence joins TRBV27 and TRBJ2-7; tentative D call: TRBD2 (5 bases). Trimming cost V 7 bases and J 3 bases, with 19 bases left between them. This CDR3 spans 15 amino acids. The germline gives CDR1 MNHEY, CDR2 SMNVEV (reference sequence). The CDR3 sequence: CASTYKTGLVYEQYF. CDR3 DNA: TGTGCCAGCACGTATAAAACGGGATTAGTCTACGAGCAGTACTTC.

This clonotype was detected ten times or more. The chain joins TRBV5-1 to TRBJ2-5, with 7 bases fitting TRBD2. Looked up from germline, CDR1 is SGHRS and CDR2 is YFSETQ. The CDR3 is 17 amino acids. V trimming: 5 bases; J trimming: 2 bases; junction bases outside the gene matches: 15. DNA of the CDR3: TGCGCCAGCAGGGAGACTAGCTCCAGTCCGTTTCAAGAGACCCAGTACTTC. It encodes CASRETSSSPFQETQYF.

This clonotype was seen many times. The gene calls are TRBV6-4 and TRBJ2-2; 11 positions agree with TRBD2. CDR3 length: 14 residues. V lost 3 bases to trimming and J lost 8 bases; unmatched junction nucleotides: 2. Germline V gives CDR1 MRHNA, CDR2 SNTAGT. DNA for the CDR3: TGTGCCAGCAGTGAGACTAGCGGGACTGGGGAGCTGTTTTTT. Translating it yields CASSETSGTGELFF.

This clonotype was recorded only once. The chain combines TRBV20-1 with TRBJ1-4; 7 nucleotides agree with TRBD1. CDR1 is DFQATT and CDR2 is SNEGSKA in the germline V gene (reference sequence). CDR3 length: 15 amino acids. V dropped 2 bases and J dropped 7; count of bases not matched to a gene: 10. CDR3 residues: CSARFQGDRAEKLFF. CDR3 nucleotide sequence: TGCAGTGCTAGATTTCAGGGGGACCGGGCTGAAAAACTGTTTTTT.

This clonotype was observed many times. The chain is built from TRBV3-1 and TRBJ1-1; no definite D call. Germline lookup yields CDR1 LGHDT and CDR2 YNNKEL (reference sequence). The germline V and J ends were trimmed by 0 bases and 1 base, with 6 bases remaining between them. The CDR3 consists of 14 residues. DNA of the CDR3: TGTGCCAGCAGCCAAGACTGGGGGAACACTGAAGCTTTCTTT. This translates into CASSQDWGNTEAFF.

This clonotype was seen many times. The J gene is TRBJ2-2, the V gene TRBV29-1; TRBD2 aligns across 9 bases. The length of the CDR3 is 12 residues. Trimming at V came to 7 bases and at J to 5 bases, leaving 2 bases not matched to a gene. The germline V gene encodes CDR1 SQVTM and CDR2 ANQGSEA. The CDR3: CSGGLATGELFF. CDR3 coding DNA: TGCAGCGGTGGACTAGCGACCGGGGAGCTGTTTTTT.

This clonotype was found many times. This chain uses TRBV28 with TRBJ2-3; TRBD2 agrees at 9 bases. This CDR3 comprises 15 residues. V lost 2 bases to trimming and J lost 5 bases; unmatched junction nucleotides: 5. Germline V gives CDR1 MDHEN, CDR2 SYDVKM. The CDR3 sequence is CASSLAGGPLDTQYF. CDR3 nucleotides: TGTGCCAGCAGTTTAGCGGGAGGGCCCTTAGATACGCAGTATTTT.

This clonotype was seen ten or more times. The chain uses TRBV28 and TRBJ1-5; unclear D gene. The V end lost 7 bases, the J end lost 0 bases, and 10 bases lay between the germline ends. CDR1 is MDHEN and CDR2 is SYDVKM in the germline V gene. The CDR3 is 14 amino acids. As DNA, the CDR3 is TGTGCCAGCACGGAGGTGAATAGCAATCAGCCCCAGCATTTT. Translating gives CASTEVNSNQPQHF.

There are many counts of this clonotype. The chain joins TRBV11-3 to TRBJ1-1, with D hard to call. CDR3 length: 13 residues. With 3 bases removed from V and 4 bases from J, the gap between germline ends came to 9 bases. Germline V gene sequence: CDR1 SGHNT, CDR2 YENEEA. The CDR3 DNA is TGTGCCAGCAGCTTGGGTCCGGCCACTGAAGCTTTCTTT. It codes for CASSLGPATEAFF.

This clonotype was counted many times. The chain employs TRBV5-5 and TRBJ2-5, with TRBD2 identical over 7 bases. J was trimmed by 5 bases and V by 2 bases; bases with no gene match: 6. Germline CDR1 reads SGHKS; CDR2 reads YYEKEE (reference sequence). The CDR3 is 14 amino acids. The CDR3 DNA sequence: TGTGCCAGCAGCTTCTCCGCGGGAGATGAGACCCAGTACTTC. This codes for CASSFSAGDETQYF. The variable domain in full, completed from reference TRBV5-5 and TRBJ2-5, reads DAGVTQSPTHLIKTRGQQVTLRCSPISGHKSVSWYQQVLGQGPQFIFQYYEKEERGRGNFPDRFSARQFPNYSSELNVNALLLGDSALYLCASSFSAGDETQYFGPGTRLLVL.

Regarding this clonotype: Mismatch with germline at one junction end may stem from a read error. The chain is built from TRBV15 and TRBJ2-6; TRBD2 agrees at 11 bases. This CDR3 has 17 amino acids. CDR1 and CDR2 from the germline V gene are LNHNV and YYDKDF (reference sequence). CDR3 amino acids: CATSQGLAASRANVLTF. Here the CDR3 DNA reads TGTGCCACCAGCCAGGGACTAGCGGCCTCTAGGGCCAACGTCCTGACTTTC.

This clonotype appeared once. One end of the junction fails to match germline, which may point to a read error. V and J are TRBV7-9 and TRBJ2-7, with D maybe TRBD1 (6 bases). The germline gives CDR1 SEHNR, CDR2 FQNEAQ (reference sequence). There are 14 residues in the CDR3. The CDR3 coding sequence is TGTGCGAGCGATTCGACAGGCAACTACTACGAGCATTACTTC. It translates to CASDSTGNYYEHYF.

There are many counts of this clonotype. This chain connects TRBV6-2 or TRBV6-3 to TRBJ1-5; no clear D gene. V was shortened by 5 bases and J by 4 bases, with 12 bases between the two germline ends. From germline, CDR1 is MNHEY and CDR2 SVGEGT. The CDR3 is 14 amino acids. CDR3 nucleotide sequence: TGTGCCAGCAGTACAGTCGGCGGTAATCAGCCCCAGCATTTT. Its protein is CASSTVGGNQPQHF.

Concerning this clonotype itself: Germline and junction disagree at one end, which may indicate a read error. The chain joins TRBV9 to TRBJ2-1; 8 nucleotides match TRBD2. CDR1 and CDR2 (germline): SGDLS, YYNGEE. The CDR3 totals 21 residues. The CDR3 nucleotides are TGTGCCAGCAGCACATTACCTGGGGGGCTAGCGGGCATGTCTTCCTACAGTGAGCAGTTCTTC. This translates into CASSTLPGGLAGMSSYSEQFF.

This clonotype has ten or more counts. This sequence joins TRBV3-1 and TRBJ2-6; D unresolved. CDR3 size: 14 residues. Germline CDR1 is LGHDT and CDR2 is YNNKEL (reference sequence). Trimming took 7 bases from V and 0 from J, leaving 7 bases between them. In DNA, the CDR3 is TGTGCCAGCACCCCAACCTCTGGGGCCAACGTCCTGACTTTC. Amino acids: CASTPTSGANVLTF.

This clonotype has a count of ten or more. This CDR3 reads CASSLVWGGGGTEAFF. In DNA, the CDR3 is TGCGCCAGCAGCTTGGTCTGGGGCGGGGGTGGTACTGAAGCTTTCTTT. The chain links TRBV5-1 to TRBJ1-1; possible D gene TRBD1, 5 bases. V dropped 0 bases and J dropped 5 bases, with 17 bases sitting between them. Germline lookup yields CDR1 SGHRS and CDR2 YFSETQ. This CDR3 spans 16 amino acids.

This clonotype was seen more than once but under ten times. The rearrangement joins TRBV28 to TRBJ2-6; 7 bases agree with TRBD1. There are 12 residues in the CDR3. Trimming removed 3 bases from V and 11 bases from J; junction bases left unmatched: 1. Germline V gene lookup returns CDR1 MDHEN and CDR2 SYDVKM. CDR3 loop: CASSFGTDVLTF. In DNA form, the CDR3 reads TGTGCCAGCAGTTTCGGGACAGACGTCCTGACTTTC.

This clonotype was recorded many times. The chain uses TRBV7-3 and TRBJ1-2; D uncertain. The CDR3 spans 13 residues. V lost 0 bases and J lost 6, with 8 bases in between. Germline values: CDR1 SGHTA, CDR2 FQGTGA. The CDR3 sequence is CASSLTFGDGYTF. In DNA, the CDR3 is TGTGCCAGCAGCTTAACTTTCGGGGATGGCTACACCTTC. The full variable domain, in which reference TRBV7-3 and TRBJ1-2 provide the parts outside the CDR3, is GAGVSQTPSNKVTEKGKYVELRCDPISGHTALYWYRQSLGQGPEFLIYFQGTGAADDSGLPNDRFFAVRPEGSVSTLKIQRTERGDSAVYLCASSLTFGDGYTFGSGTRLTVV.

CDR3 amino acids: CARSTSGWTSGTWPYEQYF. The DNA for the CDR3 is TGTGCCAGAAGTACATCCGGTTGGACTAGCGGCACCTGGCCCTACGAGCAGTACTTC. The genes are TRBV28 and TRBJ2-7, with TRBD2 identical over 10 bases. The J segment lost 2 bases and the V segment lost 9 bases, leaving 22 bases of the junction unmatched. CDR1 and CDR2 from the germline V gene are MDHEN and SYDVKM. The CDR3 totals 19 residues. The whole variable domain, filled in from reference TRBV28 and TRBJ2-7, reads DVKVTQSSRYLVKRTGEKVFLECVQDMDHENMFWYRQDPGLGLRLIYFSYDVKMKEKGDIPEGYSVSREKKERFSLILESASTNQTSMYLCARSTSGWTSGTWPYEQYFGPGTRLTVT.

Many counts were recorded for this clonotype. The chain uses TRBV28 and TRBJ2-2; no clear D gene. Trimming left V 5 bases short and J 7 bases short, with 8 bases between. CDR3 length equals 12 residues. The germline CDR1 and CDR2 sequences are MDHEN and SYDVKM. The CDR3 is CASSPRDGELFF. The CDR3, as DNA: TGTGCCAGCAGTCCTAGGGACGGGGAGCTGTTTTTT.

Many counts were recorded for this clonotype. The chain carries TRBV6-1 and TRBJ2-1, with 8 bases aligning to TRBD2. The CDR3 runs 18 residues. Germline CDR1 reads MNHNS; CDR2 reads SASEGT. The V gene end was trimmed by 4 bases and the J gene end by 0 bases; junction bases not matched to a gene: 11. In DNA, the CDR3 is TGTGCCAGCAGTGGGGGCGGGAGGACTCTAATCTCCTACAATGAGCAGTTCTTC. Its translation: CASSGGGRTLISYNEQFF.